This T cell receptor (beta chain) was sequenced during a study of blood T cell repertoires in COVID-19. Overall study: Samples taken during acute and convalescent COVID-19 were collected in the United States, Italy and Spain. In each case, the material was cDNA or gDNA derived from T cells, B-cell-depleted T cells, or PBMCs.

Germline V CDR1 and CDR2: MNHNS, SASEGT. V shed 2 bases and J shed 5 bases, with 16 bases lying between them. There are 16 residues in the CDR3. As processed by the authors: Estimation of nucleated cell counts was performed using reference gene primer amplification. The table came from immunoSEQ multiplex PCR; TCRdb's copy has only in-frame clones and leaves some out. V and J calls and clone size are copied from that table; D and trimming were computed from the DNA. The sample records hundreds of thousands of clones, more than 80% being singletons. Sequencing was carried out using peripheral blood. This receptor was identified in a woman aged 30 to 39 with COVID-19, enrolled during active disease. The J gene is TRBJ2-1, the V gene TRBV6-1, with TRBD2 as a possible D gene (6 bases). Here the CDR3 DNA reads TGTGCCAGCAGTGAACATGGGGGGACCGGCCACAATGAGCAGTTCTTC. Translation: CASSEHGGTGHNEQFF.